The entry that follows covers one T cell receptor (beta chain) sequence. The CDR3 totals 11 residues. Deletions cut 5 bases from V and 6 bases from J, with 7 bases between. In germline, CDR1 is LGHDT, CDR2 YNNKEL (reference sequence). This sample was taken from a study of blood T cell repertoires in COVID-19. Background on the study: Researchers got acute and convalescent COVID-19 samples from the United States, Italy and Spain. The analysed material was cDNA or gDNA that came from T cells, B-cell-depleted T cells, or PBMCs.

Source study methods: Amplification with reference gene primers provided the estimates of nucleated cell counts. Method: immunoSEQ multiplex PCR; TCRdb's copy keeps in-frame clones and lacks some. That table gives V, J and clone size, and the DNA gave D and trimming. The data show a few hundred thousand clones, around 87% seen once. This receptor was taken from a human donor in a cohort sampled during active COVID-19. The specimen sequenced was peripheral blood. The chain employs TRBV3-1 (or the pseudogene TRBV3-2) and TRBJ1-1, with a possible D match to TRBD1 (5 bases). CDR3 bases: TGTGCCAGCAGCGGAGGGGCTGAAGCTTTCTTT. Translation: CASSGGAEAFF.